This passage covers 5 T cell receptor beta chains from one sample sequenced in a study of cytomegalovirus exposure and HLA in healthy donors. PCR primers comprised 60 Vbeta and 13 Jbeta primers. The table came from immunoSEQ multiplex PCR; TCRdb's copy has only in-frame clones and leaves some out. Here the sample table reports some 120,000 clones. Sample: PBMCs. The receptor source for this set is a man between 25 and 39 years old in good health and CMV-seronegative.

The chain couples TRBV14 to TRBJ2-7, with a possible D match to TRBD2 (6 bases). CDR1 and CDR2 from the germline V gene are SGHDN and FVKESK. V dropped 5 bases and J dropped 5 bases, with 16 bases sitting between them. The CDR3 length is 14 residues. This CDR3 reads CASSTGLSIDEQYF. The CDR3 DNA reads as TGTGCCAGCAGCACGGGACTGTCTATCGACGAGCAGTACTTC.

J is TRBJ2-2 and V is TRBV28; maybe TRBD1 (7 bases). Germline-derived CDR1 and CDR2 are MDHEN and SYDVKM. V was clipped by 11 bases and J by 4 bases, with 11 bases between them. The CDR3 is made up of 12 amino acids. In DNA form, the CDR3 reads TGTGCCGTCCAGGGGGGCACCGGGGAGCTGTTTTTT. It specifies CAVQGGTGELFF.

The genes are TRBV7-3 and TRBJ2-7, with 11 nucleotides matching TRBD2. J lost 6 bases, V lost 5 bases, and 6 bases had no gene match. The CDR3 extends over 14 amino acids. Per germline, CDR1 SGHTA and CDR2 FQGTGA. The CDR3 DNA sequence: TGTGCCAGCAGCCCCACTAGCGGGAGTGTCGAGCAGTACTTC. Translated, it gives CASSPTSGSVEQYF.

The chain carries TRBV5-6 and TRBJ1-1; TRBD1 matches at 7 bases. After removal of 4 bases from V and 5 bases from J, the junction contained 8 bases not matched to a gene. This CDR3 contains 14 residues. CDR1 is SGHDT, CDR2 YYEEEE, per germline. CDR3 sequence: CASSKEGGRTEAFF. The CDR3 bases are TGTGCCAGCAGCAAGGAAGGGGGCCGGACTGAAGCTTTCTTT.

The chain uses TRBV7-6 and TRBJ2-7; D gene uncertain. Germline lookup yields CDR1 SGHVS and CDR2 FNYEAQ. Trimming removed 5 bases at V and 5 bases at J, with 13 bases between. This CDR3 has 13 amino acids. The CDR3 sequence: CASSQAPTDEQYF. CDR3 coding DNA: TGTGCCAGCAGCCAAGCCCCAACCGACGAGCAGTACTTC.